This is a list of T cell receptor beta chains from one sample in a study of OX40 agonist ivuxolimab in advanced cancers. Assay used: immunoSEQ multiplex PCR; TCRdb lists only in-frame clones, some missing. The sample consists of tens of thousands of clones, approximately 91% of them appearing once. Sequences were derived from CD4+ or CD8+ T cells sorted from blood, sampled in a trial of the OX40 agonist ivuxolimab. These receptors all come from an adult with an advanced solid tumor such as melanoma, head and neck, liver or kidney cancer. CDR3s include the opening cysteine and the closing phenylalanine or tryptophan. The order of the fields is J gene, D gene, clone size, V gene, CDR3 length, CDR3 protein, CDR3 DNA. The D gene is left open where the match is weak. A row's size may be missing; if present it is once, few, many or a size class.

TRBJ2-2 - - TRBV4-3 17 CASSQAPPGVNTGELFF TGCGCCAGCAGCCAAGCTCCTCCTGGGGTCAACACCGGGGAGCTGTTTTTT
TRBJ2-7 - once TRBV5-3 14 CASSLVGGTYEQYF TGTGCCAGCAGCTTGGTCGGCGGTACCTACGAGCAGTACTTC
TRBJ2-7 - - TRBV19 13 CASSIAREREQYF TGTGCCAGTAGTATAGCCAGGGAACGGGAGCAGTACTTC
TRBJ1-3 - - TRBV2 15 CASSEWRVGGNTIYF TGTGCCAGCAGTGAATGGAGGGTGGGAGGAAACACCATATATTTT
TRBJ2-7 TRBD1 - TRBV9 13 CASSPRDSYEQYF TGTGCCAGCAGCCCCCGGGACAGTTACGAGCAGTACTTC
TRBJ2-7 TRBD2 once TRBV28 14 CASSRTSVAYEQYF TGTGCCAGCAGCCGGACTAGCGTTGCCTACGAGCAGTACTTC
TRBJ1-4 - - TRBV28 17 CASSHGWGALANEKLFF TGTGCCAGCAGTCACGGGTGGGGGGCGCTTGCTAATGAAAAACTGTTTTTT
TRBJ1-1 TRBD1 once TRBV19 16 CASRFRGGGLNTEAFF TGTGCCAGTCGATTCAGAGGGGGCGGCCTGAACACTGAAGCTTTCTTT
TRBJ2-7 - once TRBV11-3 14 CASSLDPPADEQYF TGTGCCAGCAGCTTAGATCCCCCTGCTGACGAGCAGTACTTC
TRBJ2-7 TRBD2 - TRBV30 13 CAWSRIAGNEQYF TGTGCCTGGAGTCGCATAGCGGGAAACGAGCAGTACTTC
TRBJ1-5 - - TRBV28 14 CASSSGVVDQPQHF TGTGCCAGCAGTTCAGGGGTAGTCGATCAGCCCCAGCATTTT
TRBJ1-4 - - TRBV28 16 CASSSRDRATNEKLFF TGTGCCAGCAGTTCCCGCGATCGTGCAACTAATGAAAAACTGTTTTTT
TRBJ2-1 TRBD2 - TRBV7-9 16 CASSPVAGDNYNEQFF TGTGCCAGCAGCCCCGTAGCGGGGGATAATTACAATGAGCAGTTCTTC
TRBJ2-5 - - TRBV6-5 15 CASSYRSSRQETQYF TGTGCCAGCAGTTACCGGAGTAGCCGTCAAGAGACCCAGTACTTC
TRBJ2-5 - - TRBV13 14 CASSLREIGETQYF TGTGCCAGCAGCTTGCGCGAAATTGGAGAGACCCAGTACTTC
TRBJ2-1 TRBD2 once TRBV9 17 CASSVVAGGSSYNEQFF TGTGCCAGCAGCGTAGTAGCGGGAGGAAGCTCCTACAATGAGCAGTTCTTC
TRBJ2-7 - once TRBV6-1 14 CASSEGLGAYEQYF TGTGCCAGCAGTGAAGGACTAGGAGCCTACGAGCAGTACTTC